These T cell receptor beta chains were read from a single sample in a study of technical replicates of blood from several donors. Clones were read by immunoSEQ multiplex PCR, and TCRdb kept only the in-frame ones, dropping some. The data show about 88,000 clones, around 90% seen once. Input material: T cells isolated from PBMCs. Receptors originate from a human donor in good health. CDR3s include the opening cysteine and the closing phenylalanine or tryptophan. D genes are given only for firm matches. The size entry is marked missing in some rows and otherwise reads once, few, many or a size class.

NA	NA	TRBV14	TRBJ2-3	TGTGCCAGCAGCCCGCCGAACAGGGAATGGACAGATACGCAGTATTTT	CASSPPNREWTDTQYF
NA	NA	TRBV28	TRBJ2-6	TGTGCCAGCAGTCGTGCGGGGGCAGGAGGAACTGGGGCCAACGTCCTGACTTTC	CASSRAGAGGTGANVLTF
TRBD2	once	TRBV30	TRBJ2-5	TGTGCCTGCAGACTAGCGGGGGGGAGGGAGACCCAGTACTTC	CACRLAGGRETQYF
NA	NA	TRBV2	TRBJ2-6	TGTGCCAGCCAGACAGACTCTGGGGCCAACGTCCTGACTTTC	CASQTDSGANVLTF
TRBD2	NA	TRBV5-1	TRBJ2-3	TGCGCCAGCACCCCGGGGGGAAGCACAGATACGCAGTATTTT	CASTPGGSTDTQYF
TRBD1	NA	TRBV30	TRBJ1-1	TGTGCCTGGAGGCCAGCCCCGGGGACAGGGAGTTTAAGGTCCACTGAAGCTTTCTTT	CAWRPAPGTGSLRSTEAFF
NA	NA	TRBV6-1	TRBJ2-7	TGTGCCAGCAGAACTGAGTCCCCCCCTTACGAGCAGTACTTC	CASRTESPPYEQYF
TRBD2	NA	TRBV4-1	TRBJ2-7	TGCGCCAGCAGCCTTTTATTAGCGGGCGCCTACGAGCAGTACTTC	CASSLLLAGAYEQYF
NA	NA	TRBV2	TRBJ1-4	TGTGCCAGCATCTTCGGGGGGCGTTCTCATGAAAAACTGTTTTTT	CASIFGGRSHEKLFF
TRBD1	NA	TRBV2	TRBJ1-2	TGTGCCAGCAGTAACGACAGGGTTGGTGCCTACACCTTC	CASSNDRVGAYTF
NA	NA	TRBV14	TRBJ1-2	TGTGCCAGCAGCCTCACCGGGGGGGACGGCTTAAACTATGGCTACACCTTC	CASSLTGGDGLNYGYTF
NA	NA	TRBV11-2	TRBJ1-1	TGTGCCAGCAGCACCCAGGGGTTGAACACTGAAGCTTTCTTT	CASSTQGLNTEAFF
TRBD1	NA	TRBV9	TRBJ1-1	TGTGCCAGCAGCGTAGACAGGGGAAGAACTGAAGCTTTCTTT	CASSVDRGRTEAFF
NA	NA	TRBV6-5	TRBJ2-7	TGTGCCAGCAGTTATATGCGGGGCTTGTACGAGCAGTACTTC	CASSYMRGLYEQYF
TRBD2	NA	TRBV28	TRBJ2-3	TGTGCCACCAAGCGGGACTCAGATACGCAGTATTTT	CATKRDSDTQYF
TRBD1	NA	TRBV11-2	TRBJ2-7	TGTGCCAGCAGCTTGGACAGGGTCGACGAGCAGTACTTC	CASSLDRVDEQYF
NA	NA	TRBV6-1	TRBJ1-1	TGTGCCAGCAGTGAGCAGGGAGGGGACACTGAAGCTTTCTTT	CASSEQGGDTEAFF
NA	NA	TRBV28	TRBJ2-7	TGTGCCAGCAGTCCCGGACAGACGGGCGAGCAGTACTTC	CASSPGQTGEQYF
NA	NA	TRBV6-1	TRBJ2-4	TGTGCCAGCAGTGGGAGCCGGACAGTAACGTCAAACATTCAGTACTTC	CASSGSRTVTSNIQYF
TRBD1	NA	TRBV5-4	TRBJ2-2	TGTGCCAGCAGTCGAGGACAGGAGAACACCGGGGAGCTGTTTTTT	CASSRGQENTGELFF
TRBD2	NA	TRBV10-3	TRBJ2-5	TGTGCCATCAGTGGTAGCGGGATCGGAGAGACCCAGTACTTC	CAISGSGIGETQYF
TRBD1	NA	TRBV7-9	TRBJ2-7	TGTGCCAGCAGCTTAGTTGATTGGACAGGGCCCTCCTCCTACGAGCAGTACTTC	CASSLVDWTGPSSYEQYF
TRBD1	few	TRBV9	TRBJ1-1	TGTGCCAGCAGCTTAGGGACAGGGGATTACGAAGCTTTCTTT	CASSLGTGDYEAFF
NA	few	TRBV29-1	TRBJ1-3	TGCAGCGTTGATCCCCTCCCGGGACAAAAAGGAAACACCATATATTTT	CSVDPLPGQKGNTIYF
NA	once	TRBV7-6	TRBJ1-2	TGTGCCAGCACCCAACTGTCAGGGAACTATGGCTACACCTTC	CASTQLSGNYGYTF
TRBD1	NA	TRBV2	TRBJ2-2	TGTGCCAGCATCAAGGGGGCGACCGGGGAGCTGTTTTTT	CASIKGATGELFF
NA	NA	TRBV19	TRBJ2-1	TGTGCCAGTAGTTCTGACGGGCTACGGGGTGAGCAGTTCTTC	CASSSDGLRGEQFF
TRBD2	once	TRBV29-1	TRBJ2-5	TGCAGCGTTGCCCCTAGCGGGGGGTTGGGTCAGACCCAGTACTTC	CSVAPSGGLGQTQYF
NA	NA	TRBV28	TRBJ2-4	TGTGCCAGCAGTTACCACCCTGATAGGGGAAACATTCAGTACTTC	CASSYHPDRGNIQYF
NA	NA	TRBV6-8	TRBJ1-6	TGTGCCAGCACCTCGGCGGGCGGCTCCTATAATTCACCCCTCCACTTT	CASTSAGGSYNSPLHF
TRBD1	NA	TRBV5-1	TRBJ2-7	TGCGCCAGCAGCTTACGGGACAGACGGACCTACGAGCAGTACTTC	CASSLRDRRTYEQYF
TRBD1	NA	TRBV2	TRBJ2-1	TGTGCCAGCACGGACAGGGCCTACAATGAGCAGTTCTTC	CASTDRAYNEQFF
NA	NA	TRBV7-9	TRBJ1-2	TGTGCCAGCAGCTTAGCTCCGGAGTACACCTTC	CASSLAPEYTF
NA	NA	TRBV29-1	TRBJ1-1	TGCAGCGCTGTGATACAGGGAGCTTTCTTT	CSAVIQGAFF
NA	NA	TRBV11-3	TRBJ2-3	TGTGCCAGCACCAAGACTAGAAGGGTTACAGATACGCAGTATTTT	CASTKTRRVTDTQYF
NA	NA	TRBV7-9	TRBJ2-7	TGTGCCAGCAGCTTAGAGGGGATCAGCTCCTACGAGCAGTACTTC	CASSLEGISSYEQYF
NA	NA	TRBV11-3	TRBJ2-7	TGTGCCAGCAGCTTAGAGACAAACGAGCAGTACTTC	CASSLETNEQYF
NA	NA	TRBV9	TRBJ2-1	TGTGCCAGCAGCCAGGGCGGGGGCATATACAATGAGCAGTTCTTC	CASSQGGGIYNEQFF
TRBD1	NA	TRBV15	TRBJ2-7	TGTGCCACCAGCAGAGACGCCGGGACAGTCTCCTACGAGCAGTACTTC	CATSRDAGTVSYEQYF
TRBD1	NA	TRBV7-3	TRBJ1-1	TGTGCCAGCAGCTCCGACCGGGACAGCGTAGGCACTGAAGCTTTCTTT	CASSSDRDSVGTEAFF
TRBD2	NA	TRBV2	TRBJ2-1	TGTGCCACACTAGCGGGAGAGTACAATGAGCAGTTCTTC	CATLAGEYNEQFF
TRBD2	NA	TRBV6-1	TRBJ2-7	TGTGCCAGCAGCGGGGGGGGAGCTAGCTACGAGCAGTACTTC	CASSGGGASYEQYF
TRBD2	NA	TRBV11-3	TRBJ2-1	TGTGCCAGCAGCTCGCGGGGGGACAATGAGCAGTTCTTC	CASSSRGDNEQFF
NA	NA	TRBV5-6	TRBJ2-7	TGTGCCAGCAGCTTGCAGGACACCTACGAGCAGTACTTC	CASSLQDTYEQYF
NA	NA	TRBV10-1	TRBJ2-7	TGCGCCAGCAGGCCCCTGGGTGCGGGGAGCTCCTACGAGCAGTACTTC	CASRPLGAGSSYEQYF
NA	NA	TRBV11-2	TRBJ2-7	TGTGCCAGCAGCCGGAGACTGTACGAGCAGTACTTC	CASSRRLYEQYF
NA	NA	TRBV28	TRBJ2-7	TGTGCCAGCAGTGCCCCCCCCCGGGGTACCTACGAGCAGTACTTC	CASSAPPRGTYEQYF
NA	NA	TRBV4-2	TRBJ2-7	TGTGCCAGCAGCCAAGGTGTCGGGCAGTACTTC	CASSQGVGQYF
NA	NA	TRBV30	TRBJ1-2	TGTGCCTGGCAGCCAGGGGTAAAGGGCTATGGCTACACCTTC	CAWQPGVKGYGYTF
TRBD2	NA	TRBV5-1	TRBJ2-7	TGCGCCAGCAGCTCGACTAGCGGTCCCTACGAGCAGTACTTC	CASSSTSGPYEQYF